This T cell receptor beta chain was obtained from a study of cytomegalovirus exposure and HLA in healthy donors. Study overall: Later, an analysis reported that the roughly 120 validation repertoires had used the same platform as the roughly 660 first-cohort repertoires. Study-wide results and limits: The authors enumerated some 160 TCR beta chains as linked to cytomegalovirus. The CMV antigen specificity of a few CMV-associated chains was confirmed through in vitro analysis. Rarity marked most TCR sequences, yet some public TCRs occurred in many donors.

Germline values: CDR1 MGHRA, CDR2 YSYEKL. V was clipped by 7 bases and J by 1 base; unmatched bases: 10. CDR3 length: 15 amino acids. A remark on this clone: Its antigen remains unknown.

Clones were sequenced by immunoSEQ multiplex PCR, and TCRdb holds only the in-frame ones, with some missing. The table includes 180,000 or so clones, about 86% detected once. The rearrangement links TRBV4-1 to TRBJ2-7; 7 bases align to TRBD2. Sample: PBMCs. The receptor was isolated from a young woman in good health and CMV-seronegative. CDR3 DNA: TGCGCCAGCAACCTAGGCGGGAGAATATCCTACGAGCAGTACTTC. It encodes CASNLGGRISYEQYF.